In its sample, the clone carrying this T cell receptor (beta chain) was seen once. This record belongs to a study of blood T cell repertoires in COVID-19. Study-level information: Whether acute or convalescent, the COVID-19 samples came from the United States, Italy and Spain. In each case, the material was cDNA or gDNA derived from T cells, B-cell-depleted T cells, or PBMCs.

Germline CDR1 is SEHNR and CDR2 is FQNEAQ (reference sequence). This CDR3 is 13 amino acids long. V gave up 1 base and J gave up 4 bases, with 7 bases separating them. Authors' analysis steps: Researchers report that nucleated cell counts were estimated from reference gene primer amplification. The repertoire was sequenced with immunoSEQ multiplex PCR; TCRdb's copy has only in-frame clones and lacks some. The V and J calls and clone size come from that table; D and trimming were worked out from the DNA. The table records roughly 230,000 clones, approximately 86% of them present only once. The TCR originated in a human donor in a cohort sampled during active COVID-19. The chain couples TRBV7-9 to TRBJ2-5; tentative D call: TRBD2 (5 bases). What was sequenced was peripheral blood. The CDR3 loop reads CASSLDGGETQYF. The CDR3 bases are TGTGCCAGCAGCTTAGATGGAGGAGAGACCCAGTACTTC.